This TCR beta chain was identified in a study of cytomegalovirus exposure and HLA in healthy donors. The PCR employed 60 Vbeta primers together with 13 Jbeta primers. The assay was immunoSEQ multiplex PCR, and TCRdb's table has in-frame clones only and misses some. This sample carries under 90,000 clones, with 7.5% going to the ten biggest clones. A remark on this clone: Its cognate antigen is unknown.

Germline CDR1 SGHRS, CDR2 YFSETQ. This CDR3 is built from 15 residues. V dropped 5 bases and J dropped 5; count of bases not matched to a gene: 9. Study-wide points: With later analysis, a missense DCLRE1C variant became linked to TCR beta V- and J-gene trimming. It was reported in a later analysis that an Asian-associated ancestry cluster showed fewer N-insertions than the 666-donor mean. The records held CMV serostatus as the only immune exposure information. In a later analysis, at a false discovery rate of 0.05, approximately 16,000 TCR beta sequences matched HLA alleles.

Sample: PBMCs. The V gene is TRBV5-1, the J gene TRBJ2-2; 7 bases are shared with TRBD1. This receptor was identified in a female donor in good health and CMV-seropositive. The CDR3 loop is CASSSSGTVTGELFF. In DNA, the CDR3 is TGCGCCAGCAGTTCATCCGGGACAGTAACCGGGGAGCTGTTTTTT.